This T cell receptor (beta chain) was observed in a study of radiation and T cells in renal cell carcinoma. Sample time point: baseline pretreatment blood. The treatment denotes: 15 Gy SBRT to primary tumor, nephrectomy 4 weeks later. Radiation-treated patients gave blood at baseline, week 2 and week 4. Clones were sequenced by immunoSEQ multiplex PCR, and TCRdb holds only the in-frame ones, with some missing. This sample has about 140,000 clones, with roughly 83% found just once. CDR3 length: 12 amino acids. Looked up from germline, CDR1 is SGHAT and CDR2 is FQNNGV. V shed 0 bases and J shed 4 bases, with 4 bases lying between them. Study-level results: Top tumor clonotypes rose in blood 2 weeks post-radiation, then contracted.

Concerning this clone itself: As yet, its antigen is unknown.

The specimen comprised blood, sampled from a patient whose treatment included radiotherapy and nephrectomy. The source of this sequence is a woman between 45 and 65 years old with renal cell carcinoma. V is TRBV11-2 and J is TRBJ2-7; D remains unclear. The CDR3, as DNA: TGTGCCAGCAGCTTAGACTTATACGAGCAGTACTTC. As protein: CASSLDLYEQYF.